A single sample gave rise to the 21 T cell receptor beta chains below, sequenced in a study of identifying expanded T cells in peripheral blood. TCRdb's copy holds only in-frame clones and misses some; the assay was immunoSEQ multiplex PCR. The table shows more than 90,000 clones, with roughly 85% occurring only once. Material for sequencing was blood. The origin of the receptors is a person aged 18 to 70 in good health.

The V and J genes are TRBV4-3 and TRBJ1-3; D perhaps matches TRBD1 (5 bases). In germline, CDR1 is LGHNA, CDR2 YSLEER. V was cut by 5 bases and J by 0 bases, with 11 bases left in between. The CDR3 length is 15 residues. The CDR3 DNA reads TGCGCCAGCAGCGTTGGGGCAGGCTCTGGAAACACCATATATTTT. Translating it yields CASSVGAGSGNTIYF.

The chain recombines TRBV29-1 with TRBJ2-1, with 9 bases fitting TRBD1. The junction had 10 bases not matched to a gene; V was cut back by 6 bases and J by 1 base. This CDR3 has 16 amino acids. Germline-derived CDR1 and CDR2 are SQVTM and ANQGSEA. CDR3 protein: CSVTRPGTGSYNEQFF. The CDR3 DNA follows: TGCAGCGTGACCCGCCCCGGGACAGGGTCCTACAATGAGCAGTTCTTC.

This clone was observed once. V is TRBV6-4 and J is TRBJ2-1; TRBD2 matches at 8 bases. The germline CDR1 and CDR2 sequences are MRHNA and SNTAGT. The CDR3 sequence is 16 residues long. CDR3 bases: TGTGTACGCCGAGCGGGGGCTTTCAGCTCCTACAATGAGCAGTTCTTC. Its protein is CVRRAGAFSSYNEQFF.

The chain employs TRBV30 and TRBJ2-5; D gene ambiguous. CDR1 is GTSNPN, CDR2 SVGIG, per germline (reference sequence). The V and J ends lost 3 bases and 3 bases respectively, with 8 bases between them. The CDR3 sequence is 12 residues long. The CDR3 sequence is CAWRTDEETQYF. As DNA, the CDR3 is TGTGCCTGGAGGACTGACGAAGAGACCCAGTACTTC.

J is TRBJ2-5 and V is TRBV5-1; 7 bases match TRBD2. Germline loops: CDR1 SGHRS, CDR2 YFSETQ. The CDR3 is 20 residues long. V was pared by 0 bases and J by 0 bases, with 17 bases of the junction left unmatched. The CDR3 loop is CASSLAAGVGTALNQETQYF. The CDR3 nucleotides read TGCGCCAGCAGCTTGGCCGCGGGGGTTGGGACGGCCCTAAACCAAGAGACCCAGTACTTC.

CDR3 in DNA: TGTGCCAGCAGTTTGGGGGACTACATGACTGAAGCTTTCTTT. It is translated as CASSLGDYMTEAFF. The V gene is TRBV27, the J gene TRBJ1-1; tentatively, D is TRBD1 (5 bases). This CDR3 has 14 residues. Trimming pared 3 bases from V and 5 bases from J, leaving 13 bases between. Germline V gene data show CDR1 as MNHEY and CDR2 as SMNVEV (reference sequence).

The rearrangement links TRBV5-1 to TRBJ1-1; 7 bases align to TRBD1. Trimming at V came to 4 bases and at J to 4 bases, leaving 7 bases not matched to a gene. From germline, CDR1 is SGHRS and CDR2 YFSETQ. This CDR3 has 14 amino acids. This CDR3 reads CASSRGGEVTEAFF. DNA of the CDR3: TGCGCCAGCAGCAGAGGGGGCGAGGTCACTGAAGCTTTCTTT.

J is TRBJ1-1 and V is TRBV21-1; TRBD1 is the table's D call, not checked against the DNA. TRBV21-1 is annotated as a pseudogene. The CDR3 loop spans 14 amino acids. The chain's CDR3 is CASSNAHMNTEAFF. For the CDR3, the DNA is TGTGCCAGCAGCAACGCTCACATGAACACTGAAGCTTTCTTT.

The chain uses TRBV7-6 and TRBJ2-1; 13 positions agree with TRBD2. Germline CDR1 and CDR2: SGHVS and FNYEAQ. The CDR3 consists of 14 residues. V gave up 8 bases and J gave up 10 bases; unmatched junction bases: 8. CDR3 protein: CASGTSGGAGEQFF. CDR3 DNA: TGTGCCAGCGGCACTAGCGGGGGGGCCGGAGAGCAGTTCTTC. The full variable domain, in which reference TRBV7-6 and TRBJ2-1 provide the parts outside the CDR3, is GAGVSQSPRYKVTKRGQDVALRCDPISGHVSLYWYRQALGQGPEFLTYFNYEAQQDKSGLPNDRFSAERPEGSISTLTIQRTEQRDSAMYRCASGTSGGAGEQFFGPGTRLTVL.

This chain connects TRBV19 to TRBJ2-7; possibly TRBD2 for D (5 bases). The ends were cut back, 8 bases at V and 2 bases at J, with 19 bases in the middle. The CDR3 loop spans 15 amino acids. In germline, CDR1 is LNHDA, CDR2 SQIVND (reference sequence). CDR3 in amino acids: CASSTTVFGAYEQYF. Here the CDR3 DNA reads TGTGCCAGTTCGACTACAGTGTTTGGCGCCTACGAGCAGTACTTC.

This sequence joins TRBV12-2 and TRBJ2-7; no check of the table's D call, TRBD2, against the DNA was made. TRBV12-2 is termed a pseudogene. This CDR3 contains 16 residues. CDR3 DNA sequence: TGTGCAAGTCGCTTAGTTGGTTTTGGGAGGACCTACGAGCAGTACTTC. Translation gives CASRLVGFGRTYEQYF.

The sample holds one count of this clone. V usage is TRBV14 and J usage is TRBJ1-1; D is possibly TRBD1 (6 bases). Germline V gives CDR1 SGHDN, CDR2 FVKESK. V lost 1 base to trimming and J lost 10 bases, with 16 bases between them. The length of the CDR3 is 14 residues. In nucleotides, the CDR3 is TGTGCCAGCAGCCAAGGGGGGGCTGGGATGGGAGCTTTCTTT. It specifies CASSQGGAGMGAFF.

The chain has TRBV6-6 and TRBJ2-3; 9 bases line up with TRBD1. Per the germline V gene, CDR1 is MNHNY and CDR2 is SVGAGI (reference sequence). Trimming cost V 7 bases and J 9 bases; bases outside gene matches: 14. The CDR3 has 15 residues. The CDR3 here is CASKVRTGEQGTQYF. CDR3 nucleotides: TGTGCCAGCAAAGTTAGGACAGGGGAACAGGGGACGCAGTATTTT.

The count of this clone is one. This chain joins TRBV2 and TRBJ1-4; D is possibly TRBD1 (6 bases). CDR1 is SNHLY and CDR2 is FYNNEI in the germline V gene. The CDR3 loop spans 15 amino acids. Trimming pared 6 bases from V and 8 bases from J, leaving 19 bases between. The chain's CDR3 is CASSAIWGAREKLFF. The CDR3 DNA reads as TGTGCCAGCAGCGCCATTTGGGGGGCTAGGGAAAAACTGTTTTTT.

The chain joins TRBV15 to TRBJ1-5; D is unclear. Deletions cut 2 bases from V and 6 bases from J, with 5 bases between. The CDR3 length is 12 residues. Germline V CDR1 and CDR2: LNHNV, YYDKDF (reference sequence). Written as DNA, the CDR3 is TGTGCCACCAGCAGATCGGTTCAGCCCCAGCATTTT. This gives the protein CATSRSVQPQHF.

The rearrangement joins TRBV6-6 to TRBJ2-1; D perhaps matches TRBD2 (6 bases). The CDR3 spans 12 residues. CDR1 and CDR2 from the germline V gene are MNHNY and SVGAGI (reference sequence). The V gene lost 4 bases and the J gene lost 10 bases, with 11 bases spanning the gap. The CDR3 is CASSFFRGEQFF. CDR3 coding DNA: TGTGCCAGCAGTTTTTTCCGGGGGGAGCAGTTCTTC.

The CDR3 coding sequence is TGTGCCATCAGTGAGTCTTCGCTAAACACTGAAGCTTTCTTT. It yields the protein CAISESSLNTEAFF. This chain uses TRBV10-3 with TRBJ1-1; no reliable D call. V was clipped by 0 bases and J by 2 bases, with 7 bases between them. Germline V CDR1 and CDR2: ENHRY, SYGVKD. This CDR3 contains 14 residues.

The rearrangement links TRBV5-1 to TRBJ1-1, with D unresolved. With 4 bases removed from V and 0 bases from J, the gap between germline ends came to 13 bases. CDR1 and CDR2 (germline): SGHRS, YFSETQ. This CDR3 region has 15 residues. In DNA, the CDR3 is TGCGCCAGCAGCCCCCCTCCGGACCTGAACACTGAAGCTTTCTTT. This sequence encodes CASSPPPDLNTEAFF.

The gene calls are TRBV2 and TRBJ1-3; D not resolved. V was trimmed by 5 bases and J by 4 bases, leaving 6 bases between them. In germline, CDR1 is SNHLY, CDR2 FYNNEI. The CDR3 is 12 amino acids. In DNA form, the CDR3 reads TGTGCCAGCAGTCTGACAGGAAACACCATATATTTT. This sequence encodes CASSLTGNTIYF. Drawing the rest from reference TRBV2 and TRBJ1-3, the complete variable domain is EPEVTQTPSHQVTQMGQEVILRCVPISNHLYFYWYRQILGQKVEFLVSFYNNEISEKSEIFDDQFSVERPDGSNFTLKIRSTKLEDSAMYFCASSLTGNTIYFGEGSWLTVV.

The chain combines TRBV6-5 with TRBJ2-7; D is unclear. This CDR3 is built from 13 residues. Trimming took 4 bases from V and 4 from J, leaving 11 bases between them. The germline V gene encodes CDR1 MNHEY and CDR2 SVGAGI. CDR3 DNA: TGTGCCAGCAGTTCATCTCGTTGGTACGAGCAGTACTTC. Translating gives CASSSSRWYEQYF.

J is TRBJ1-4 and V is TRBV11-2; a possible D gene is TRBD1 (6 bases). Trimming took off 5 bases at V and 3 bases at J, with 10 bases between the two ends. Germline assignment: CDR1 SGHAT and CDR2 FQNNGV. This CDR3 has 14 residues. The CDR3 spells CASSIGQPNEKLFF. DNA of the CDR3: TGTGCCAGCAGCATTGGACAGCCTAATGAAAAACTGTTTTTT. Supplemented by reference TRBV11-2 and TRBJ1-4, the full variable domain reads EAGVAQSPRYKIIEKRQSVAFWCNPISGHATLYWYQQILGQGPKLLIQFQNNGVVDDSQLPKDRFSAERLKGVDSTLKIQPAKLEDSAVYLCASSIGQPNEKLFFGSGTQLSVL.